The rows below give T cell receptor beta chains drawn from one sample of a study of blood T cell repertoires in COVID-19. The table came from immunoSEQ multiplex PCR; TCRdb's copy has only in-frame clones and leaves some out. Of a few hundred thousand clones in the sample, around nine tenths are singletons; the top ten hold about 3.9%. Input material: peripheral blood. The receptor source for this set is a woman aged 45-65 years with active or convalescent COVID-19. Each CDR3 is given with its conserved first and last residue. Each record gives: J gene, V gene, clone size, D gene, CDR3 DNA, CDR3 protein. D genes are given only for firm matches. Not every row has a clone size; where given, it reads once, few, many or a size class.

j_call: TRBJ2-1; v_call: TRBV2; clone_size: few; d_call: TRBD2; cdr3_nt: TGTGCCAGCACAGGGGCGGGGGGCACCTACAATGAGCAGTTCTTC; cdr3_aa: CASTGAGGTYNEQFF
j_call: TRBJ1-4; v_call: TRBV3-1/TRBV3-2; clone_size: -; d_call: TRBD1; cdr3_nt: TGTGCCACCAACAGGGGCCCTAATGAAAAACTGTTTTTT; cdr3_aa: CATNRGPNEKLFF
j_call: TRBJ1-4; v_call: TRBV4-3; clone_size: -; d_call: TRBD1; cdr3_nt: TGCGCCAGCAGCTACCGGGACAGTGGCGAAAAACTGTTTTTT; cdr3_aa: CASSYRDSGEKLFF
j_call: TRBJ2-7; v_call: TRBV14; clone_size: -; d_call: -; cdr3_nt: TGTGCCAGCAGCCAAGTGACGGGATTAATCTACGAGCAGTACTTC; cdr3_aa: CASSQVTGLIYEQYF
j_call: TRBJ1-3; v_call: TRBV5-4; clone_size: few; d_call: -; cdr3_nt: TGTGCCAGCAGCTTGGGTTGGGCGTCTGGAAACACCATATATTTT; cdr3_aa: CASSLGWASGNTIYF
j_call: TRBJ2-3; v_call: TRBV4-1; clone_size: -; d_call: TRBD2; cdr3_nt: TGCGCCAGCAGCCAAGCGGGGGGGCCTGGAGATACGCAGTATTTT; cdr3_aa: CASSQAGGPGDTQYF
j_call: TRBJ1-1; v_call: TRBV6-5; clone_size: -; d_call: -; cdr3_nt: TGTGCCAGCATGGCGCAACAGCTAAGAGCTTTCTTT; cdr3_aa: CASMAQQLRAFF
j_call: TRBJ2-2; v_call: TRBV27; clone_size: -; d_call: TRBD1; cdr3_nt: TGTGCCAGCAGTTCCCCTCGGACAGGGGGCAATCGGACCGGGGAGCTGTTTTTT; cdr3_aa: CASSSPRTGGNRTGELFF
j_call: TRBJ2-3; v_call: TRBV29-1; clone_size: -; d_call: TRBD2; cdr3_nt: TGCAGCGTTGATGGCGGGAGAGTACAAATGGGGTCCACAGATACGCAGTATTTT; cdr3_aa: CSVDGGRVQMGSTDTQYF
j_call: TRBJ2-2; v_call: TRBV18; clone_size: -; d_call: TRBD1; cdr3_nt: TGTGCCAGCTCGCCCGGACAGGGGGACACCGGGGAGCTGTTTTTT; cdr3_aa: CASSPGQGDTGELFF
j_call: TRBJ1-5; v_call: TRBV30; clone_size: -; d_call: -; cdr3_nt: TGTGCCTGGAGTGTACACAGGGTAGGCGATCAGCCCCAGCATTTT; cdr3_aa: CAWSVHRVGDQPQHF
j_call: TRBJ2-7; v_call: TRBV6-4; clone_size: few; d_call: -; cdr3_nt: TGTGCCAGCAGTGACACCCGGACTGGAAAGTACGAGCAGTACTTC; cdr3_aa: CASSDTRTGKYEQYF
j_call: TRBJ2-2; v_call: TRBV18; clone_size: -; d_call: -; cdr3_nt: TGTGCCAGCTCACTTCTTACTACCGGGGAGCTGTTTTTT; cdr3_aa: CASSLLTTGELFF
j_call: TRBJ1-3; v_call: TRBV2; clone_size: -; d_call: TRBD1; cdr3_nt: TGTGCCAGCAGGGGACAGGAGAGCTCTGGAAACACCATATATTTT; cdr3_aa: CASRGQESSGNTIYF
j_call: TRBJ1-1; v_call: TRBV9; clone_size: -; d_call: -; cdr3_nt: TGTGCCAGCAGCCCCCTGGGAGCTGAAGCTTTCTTT; cdr3_aa: CASSPLGAEAFF
j_call: TRBJ2-1; v_call: TRBV28; clone_size: -; d_call: -; cdr3_nt: TGTGCCAGCAGTCACAGGCTCCACAATGAGCAGTTCTTC; cdr3_aa: CASSHRLHNEQFF
j_call: TRBJ1-1; v_call: TRBV30; clone_size: -; d_call: -; cdr3_nt: TGTGCCTGGAAGAGGGTGGGGAACACTGAAGCTTTCTTT; cdr3_aa: CAWKRVGNTEAFF
j_call: TRBJ1-3; v_call: TRBV7-3; clone_size: -; d_call: -; cdr3_nt: TGTGCCAGCAGCTTAATGGGGCCGGGAAACACCATATATTTT; cdr3_aa: CASSLMGPGNTIYF
j_call: TRBJ2-1; v_call: TRBV28; clone_size: -; d_call: TRBD2; cdr3_nt: TGTGCCAGCAGTAGACTAGCGGGAATCAATGAGCAGTTCTTC; cdr3_aa: CASSRLAGINEQFF
j_call: TRBJ1-4; v_call: TRBV9; clone_size: -; d_call: TRBD1; cdr3_nt: TGTGCCAGCAGCGTAGAGCGGGACAGGCTTGGCGAAAAACTGTTTTTT; cdr3_aa: CASSVERDRLGEKLFF
j_call: TRBJ2-2; v_call: TRBV9; clone_size: once; d_call: -; cdr3_nt: TGTGCCAGCAGCGTAGGAGGGACTTCTTACACCGGGGAGCTGTTTTTT; cdr3_aa: CASSVGGTSYTGELFF
j_call: TRBJ1-2; v_call: TRBV5-1; clone_size: -; d_call: TRBD1; cdr3_nt: TGCGCCAGCAGCTTGGGTAGGACAGGGGACTATGGCTACACCTTC; cdr3_aa: CASSLGRTGDYGYTF
j_call: TRBJ1-3; v_call: TRBV7-9; clone_size: few; d_call: -; cdr3_nt: TGTGCCAGCAGCTGGGCAGGAAGCTCTGGAAACACCATATATTTT; cdr3_aa: CASSWAGSSGNTIYF
j_call: TRBJ1-4; v_call: TRBV4-1; clone_size: -; d_call: -; cdr3_nt: TGCGCCAGCAGCCCTGGACGGGGCGGGGAGGATAGTAGGGAAAAACTGTTTTTT; cdr3_aa: CASSPGRGGEDSREKLFF
j_call: TRBJ1-1; v_call: TRBV6-6; clone_size: -; d_call: TRBD1; cdr3_nt: TGTGCCAGCAGTAGACAGGGACAAACTGAAGCTTTCTTT; cdr3_aa: CASSRQGQTEAFF
j_call: TRBJ2-2; v_call: TRBV19; clone_size: -; d_call: -; cdr3_nt: TGTGCCAGTAGTCCCACCTCGAGGAGAAACACCGGGGAGCTGTTTTTT; cdr3_aa: CASSPTSRRNTGELFF
j_call: TRBJ2-2; v_call: TRBV12-3/TRBV12-4; clone_size: -; d_call: -; cdr3_nt: TGTGCCAGCAGGCCCTATAGTAACGGGGAGCTGTTTTTT; cdr3_aa: CASRPYSNGELFF
j_call: TRBJ1-2; v_call: TRBV28; clone_size: -; d_call: TRBD1; cdr3_nt: TGTGCCAGCAGATCCTCGGGAGGGGGCAGCTATGGCTACACCTTC; cdr3_aa: CASRSSGGGSYGYTF
j_call: TRBJ1-2; v_call: TRBV11-2; clone_size: -; d_call: -; cdr3_nt: TGTGCCAGCAGCCAATCGGGCACGGGGGGCTACACCTTC; cdr3_aa: CASSQSGTGGYTF
j_call: TRBJ1-2; v_call: TRBV11-2; clone_size: -; d_call: TRBD1; cdr3_nt: TGTGCCAGCAGCTTAGGATACCAAACGGGACAGGGGGCTTACTATGGCTACACCTTC; cdr3_aa: CASSLGYQTGQGAYYGYTF
j_call: TRBJ1-2; v_call: TRBV30; clone_size: -; d_call: -; cdr3_nt: TGTGCCTGGAGTGGGTATCTACAGGCGAACTATGGCTACACCTTC; cdr3_aa: CAWSGYLQANYGYTF
j_call: TRBJ2-6; v_call: TRBV19; clone_size: -; d_call: TRBD2; cdr3_nt: TGTGCCAGTAGTATAGGAGGGACTAGCGGGACTGGGGCCAACGTCCTGACTTTC; cdr3_aa: CASSIGGTSGTGANVLTF
j_call: TRBJ1-1; v_call: TRBV30; clone_size: -; d_call: -; cdr3_nt: TGTGCCTGGAGTGTAGGCGGGTGGACTGAAGCTTTCTTT; cdr3_aa: CAWSVGGWTEAFF
j_call: TRBJ1-1; v_call: TRBV6-5; clone_size: -; d_call: -; cdr3_nt: TGTGCCAGCAGTTACGGGGGGGAGAACACTGAAGCTTTCTTT; cdr3_aa: CASSYGGENTEAFF
j_call: TRBJ1-1; v_call: TRBV6-5; clone_size: -; d_call: TRBD1; cdr3_nt: TGTGCCAGCAGTATTCGACAGGGCGGCACTGAAGCTTTCTTT; cdr3_aa: CASSIRQGGTEAFF
j_call: TRBJ2-5; v_call: TRBV27; clone_size: -; d_call: TRBD2; cdr3_nt: TGTGCCAGCAGTTTTGGGACTAGCGGGGGGGAGACCCAGTACTTC; cdr3_aa: CASSFGTSGGETQYF
j_call: TRBJ1-2; v_call: TRBV6-4; clone_size: -; d_call: TRBD1; cdr3_nt: TGTGCCAGCAGTTCCGGACAGGGGGATTCCTATGGCTACACCTTC; cdr3_aa: CASSSGQGDSYGYTF
j_call: TRBJ1-1; v_call: TRBV2; clone_size: -; d_call: -; cdr3_nt: TGTGCCAGCAGGGGAGATTTAGCTGAAGCTTTCTTT; cdr3_aa: CASRGDLAEAFF
j_call: TRBJ2-6; v_call: TRBV27; clone_size: few; d_call: -; cdr3_nt: TGTGCCAGCAGTTACAGGAACTCTGGGGCCAACGTCCTGACTTTC; cdr3_aa: CASSYRNSGANVLTF
j_call: TRBJ2-7; v_call: TRBV23-1; clone_size: -; d_call: TRBD2; cdr3_nt: TGCGCCAGCAGTGTGAGGGGGACTAGCGAGAACGAGCAGTACTTC; cdr3_aa: CASSVRGTSENEQYF
j_call: TRBJ1-2; v_call: TRBV14; clone_size: -; d_call: TRBD1; cdr3_nt: TGTGCCAGCAGCCGCCGAACAGGGGTGGACTATGGCTACACCTTC; cdr3_aa: CASSRRTGVDYGYTF
j_call: TRBJ1-2; v_call: TRBV19; clone_size: -; d_call: -; cdr3_nt: TGTGCCAGTAGTATCCCTGTCGGGGACACACTTAACTATGGCTACACCTTC; cdr3_aa: CASSIPVGDTLNYGYTF
j_call: TRBJ1-5; v_call: TRBV6-1; clone_size: -; d_call: -; cdr3_nt: TGTGCCAGCAGGGAAGGAGGGCCTAGCAATCAGCCCCAGCATTTT; cdr3_aa: CASREGGPSNQPQHF
j_call: TRBJ2-7; v_call: TRBV6-5; clone_size: -; d_call: -; cdr3_nt: TGTGCCAGCAGTTACTCGAACCCACAGGGTCACGAGCAGTACTTC; cdr3_aa: CASSYSNPQGHEQYF
j_call: TRBJ2-5; v_call: TRBV5-1; clone_size: -; d_call: TRBD2; cdr3_nt: TGCGCCAGCAGCTTAACTAGCGCTTCTCAAGAGACCCAGTACTTC; cdr3_aa: CASSLTSASQETQYF
j_call: TRBJ1-2; v_call: TRBV5-1; clone_size: -; d_call: -; cdr3_nt: TGCGCCAGCAGCTTGGCCCGGGTCCGGGACTATGGCTACACCTTC; cdr3_aa: CASSLARVRDYGYTF
j_call: TRBJ1-2; v_call: TRBV5-1; clone_size: -; d_call: -; cdr3_nt: TGCGCCAGCAGCTTTTTTGACAGGACTTCGGGTGGCTACACCTTC; cdr3_aa: CASSFFDRTSGGYTF
j_call: TRBJ1-2; v_call: TRBV5-6; clone_size: -; d_call: -; cdr3_nt: TGTGCCAGCAGCTTCATAGCCCCTAACTATGGCTACACCTTC; cdr3_aa: CASSFIAPNYGYTF
j_call: TRBJ1-1; v_call: TRBV6-5; clone_size: -; d_call: -; cdr3_nt: TGTGCCAGCAACTTAGTGGTGAACACTGAAGCTTTCTTT; cdr3_aa: CASNLVVNTEAFF